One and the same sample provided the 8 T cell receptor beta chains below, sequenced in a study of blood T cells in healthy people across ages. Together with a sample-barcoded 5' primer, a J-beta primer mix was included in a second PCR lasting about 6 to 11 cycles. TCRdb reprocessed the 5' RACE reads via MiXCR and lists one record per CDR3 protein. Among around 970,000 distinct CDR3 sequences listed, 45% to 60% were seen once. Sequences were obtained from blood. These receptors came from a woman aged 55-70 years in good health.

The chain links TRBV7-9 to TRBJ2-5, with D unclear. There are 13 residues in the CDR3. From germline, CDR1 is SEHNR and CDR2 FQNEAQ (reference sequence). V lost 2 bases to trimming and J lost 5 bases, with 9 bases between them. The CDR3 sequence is CASSLKGWETQYF. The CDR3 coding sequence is TGTGCCAGCAGCTTAAAGGGCTGGGAGACCCAGTACTTC.

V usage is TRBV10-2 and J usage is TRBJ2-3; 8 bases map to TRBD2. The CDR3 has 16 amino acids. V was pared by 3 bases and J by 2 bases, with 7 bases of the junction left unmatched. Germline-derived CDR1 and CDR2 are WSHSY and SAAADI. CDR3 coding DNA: TGCGCCAGCAGTGACGGGAGGGCCCGGCTCACAGATACGCAGTATTTT. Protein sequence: CASSDGRARLTDTQYF.

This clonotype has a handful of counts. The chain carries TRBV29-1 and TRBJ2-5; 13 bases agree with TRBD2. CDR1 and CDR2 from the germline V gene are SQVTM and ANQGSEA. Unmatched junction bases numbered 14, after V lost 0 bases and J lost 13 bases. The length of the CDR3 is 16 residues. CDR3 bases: TGCAGCGTTGAAGACGGGACTAGCGGGACCAAACACCGGGCGTACTTC. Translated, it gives CSVEDGTSGTKHRAYF.

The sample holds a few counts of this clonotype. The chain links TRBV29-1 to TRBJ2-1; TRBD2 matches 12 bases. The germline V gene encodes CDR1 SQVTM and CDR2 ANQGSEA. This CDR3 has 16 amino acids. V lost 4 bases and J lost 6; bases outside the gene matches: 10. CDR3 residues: CSVGVLGTSGFNEQFF. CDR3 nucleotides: TGCAGCGTTGGCGTTCTGGGGACTAGCGGGTTCAATGAGCAGTTCTTC.

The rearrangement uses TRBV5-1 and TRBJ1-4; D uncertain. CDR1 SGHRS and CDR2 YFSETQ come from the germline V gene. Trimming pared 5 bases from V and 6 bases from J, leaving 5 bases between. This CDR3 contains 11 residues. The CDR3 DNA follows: TGCGCCAGCAGACTCTATGAAAAACTGTTTTTT. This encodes CASRLYEKLFF.

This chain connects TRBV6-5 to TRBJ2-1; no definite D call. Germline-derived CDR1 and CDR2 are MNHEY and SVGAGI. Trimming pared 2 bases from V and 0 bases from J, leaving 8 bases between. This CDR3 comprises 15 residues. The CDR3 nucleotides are TGTGCCAGCAGTTACGAAGAACTCTCCTACAATGAGCAGTTCTTC. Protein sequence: CASSYEELSYNEQFF.

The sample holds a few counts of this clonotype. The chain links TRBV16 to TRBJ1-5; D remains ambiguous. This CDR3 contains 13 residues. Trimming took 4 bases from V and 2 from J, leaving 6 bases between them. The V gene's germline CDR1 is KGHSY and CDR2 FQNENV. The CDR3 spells CASSRSGNQPQHF. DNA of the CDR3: TGTGCCAGCAGCCGATCAGGCAATCAGCCCCAGCATTTT.

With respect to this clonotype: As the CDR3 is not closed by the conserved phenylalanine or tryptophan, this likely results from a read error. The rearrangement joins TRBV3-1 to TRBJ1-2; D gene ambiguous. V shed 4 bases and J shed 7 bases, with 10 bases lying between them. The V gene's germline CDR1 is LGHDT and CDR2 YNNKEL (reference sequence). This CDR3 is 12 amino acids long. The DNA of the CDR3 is TGTGCCAGCAGCCCCCCATTTGGTGGCTACACCTTA. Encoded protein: CASSPPFGGYTL.